The following is a TCR beta chain sequence with its context. The data derive from a study of PD-1 blockade in classical Hodgkin lymphoma. Profiling relied on immunoSEQ multiplex PCR, and the TCRdb table lists in-frame clones only, not all of them. The table records some 90,000 clones, roughly 78% of them present only once. Time point noted: cycle 4 day 1 (C4D1), after 5 to 7 weeks of nivolumab. All trial patients relapsed after autologous stem cell transplantation. Source: peripheral blood mononuclear cells (PBMCs), taken before the fourth cycle of nivolumab. This TCR was sampled from a human donor with classical Hodgkin lymphoma.

This chain's CDR3 is CAWSVLTRNQPQHF. The CDR3 DNA reads as TGTGCCTGGAGTGTACTTACCCGCAATCAGCCCCAGCATTTT. This rearrangement joins TRBV30 to TRBJ1-5; no firm D call. Germline assignment: CDR1 GTSNPN and CDR2 SVGIG (reference sequence). This CDR3 comprises 14 residues. V was pared by 0 bases and J by 2 bases, with 8 bases between.